A selection of T cell receptor beta chains follows, all from one sample in a study of blood T cell repertoires in COVID-19. Data came from immunoSEQ multiplex PCR; TCRdb stores just in-frame clones and leaves some out. The data hold approximately 210,000 clones, with 70% to 85% observed a single time. The sequenced sample was PBMCs or T cells enriched from blood (not recorded which). These TCRs come from a woman aged 60-75 years who had recovered from COVID-19. The CDR3 runs from the conserved cysteine through the conserved F or W. A D gene is named only where the DNA matches it firmly. Some rows mark clone size as missing; the rest say once, few, many or name a class of expanded clone.

abundance,j_gene,v_gene,d_gene,CDR3aa,CDR3nt
few,TRBJ2-2,TRBV7-8,.,CASYSTGELFF,TGTGCCAGCTACTCAACCGGGGAGCTGTTTTTT
.,TRBJ1-5,TRBV4-3,TRBD1,CASSQTRTGTAPQHF,TGCGCCAGCAGCCAAACTCGGACAGGGACGGCTCCCCAGCATTTT
.,TRBJ2-1,TRBV27,.,CASSVRGLYLGEQFF,TGTGCCAGCAGTGTCCGGGGACTGTACCTGGGTGAGCAGTTCTTC
.,TRBJ2-7,TRBV29-1,TRBD2,CSVGREFPYEQYF,TGCAGCGTTGGGCGGGAGTTTCCCTACGAGCAGTACTTC
.,TRBJ1-1,TRBV6-5,TRBD1,CASSLTGGNTEAFF,TGTGCCAGCAGTCTCACAGGGGGTAACACTGAAGCTTTCTTT
.,TRBJ2-3,TRBV7-6,TRBD1,CASSLVTGDTDTQYF,TGTGCCAGCAGCTTAGTAACAGGGGACACAGATACGCAGTATTTT
.,TRBJ1-2,TRBV6-6,TRBD1,CASSFPGQGGYGYTF,TGTGCCAGCAGTTTCCCGGGACAGGGAGGCTATGGCTACACCTTC
.,TRBJ1-1,TRBV19,.,CASRIKGQTNTEAFF,TGTGCCAGCCGCATAAAGGGGCAGACGAACACTGAAGCTTTCTTT
.,TRBJ1-5,TRBV11-2,.,CASSLQGGNQPQHF,TGTGCCAGCAGCTTGCAGGGTGGCAATCAGCCCCAGCATTTT
.,TRBJ1-5,TRBV19,.,CASSIGGGGLSNQPQHF,TGTGCCAGTAGTATTGGGGGCGGGGGGCTTAGCAATCAGCCCCAGCATTTT
.,TRBJ2-2,TRBV7-9,TRBD2,CASSSATSGALGTGELFF,TGTGCCAGCAGCTCCGCGACTAGCGGGGCCTTAGGCACCGGGGAGCTGTTTTTT
.,TRBJ1-4,TRBV9,TRBD1,CASSVARDRGQGEKLFF,TGTGCCAGCAGCGTGGCTAGGGACAGGGGGCAAGGTGAAAAACTGTTTTTT
once,TRBJ2-3,TRBV3-1/TRBV3-2,TRBD2,CASSHPLSGRGADTQYF,TGTGCCAGCAGTCACCCCCTTAGCGGGAGAGGCGCAGATACGCAGTATTTT
.,TRBJ2-7,TRBV6-2/TRBV6-3,.,CASSSTDRDYEQYF,TGTGCCAGCAGCTCCACTGACAGAGACTACGAGCAGTACTTC
.,TRBJ2-1,TRBV10-3,TRBD2,CAISLPLAGESSYNEQFF,TGTGCCATCAGCCTCCCACTAGCGGGAGAAAGCTCCTACAATGAGCAGTTCTTC
.,TRBJ2-7,TRBV29-1,TRBD2,CSVAGTSGGYEQYF,TGCAGCGTTGCCGGGACTAGCGGGGGTTACGAGCAGTACTTC
.,TRBJ2-1,TRBV5-4,.,CASSPRGGGIINEQFF,TGTGCCAGCAGCCCACGTGGGGGAGGAATTATCAATGAGCAGTTCTTC
.,TRBJ2-1,TRBV9,.,CASSVRAGSERYNEQFF,TGTGCCAGCAGCGTAAGAGCCGGGTCAGAGCGCTACAATGAGCAGTTCTTC
.,TRBJ2-5,TRBV14,TRBD2,CASSRPGTSGQETQYF,TGTGCCAGCAGCCGACCCGGGACTAGCGGGCAAGAGACCCAGTACTTC
.,TRBJ1-2,TRBV5-1,TRBD1,CASSRTGGNYGYTF,TGCGCCAGCAGCCGGACAGGGGGCAACTATGGCTACACCTTC
.,TRBJ1-1,TRBV7-2,TRBD1,CASSLATGGLVYTEAFF,TGTGCCAGCAGCTTAGCCACAGGGGGCCTAGTTTACACTGAAGCTTTCTTT
.,TRBJ2-1,TRBV6-1,TRBD2,CASSATSGSSYNEQFF,TGTGCCAGCAGTGCGACTAGCGGTAGCTCCTACAATGAGCAGTTCTTC
.,TRBJ1-5,TRBV4-3,TRBD1,CASSQDKGAVQPQHF,TGCGCCAGCAGCCAAGATAAGGGGGCCGTTCAGCCCCAGCATTTT
.,TRBJ2-3,TRBV7-4,TRBD2,CASSLALGLAGHSTDTQYF,TGTGCCAGCAGCTTAGCTCTAGGACTAGCGGGTCACAGCACAGATACGCAGTATTTT
.,TRBJ2-2,TRBV19,.,CASSLPGKNTGELFF,TGTGCCAGTAGCCTCCCCGGGAAGAACACCGGGGAGCTGTTTTTT
few,TRBJ1-5,TRBV25-1,.,CASSVGNNQPQHF,TGTGCCAGCAGCGTCGGGAACAATCAGCCCCAGCATTTT
.,TRBJ2-6,TRBV13,.,CASSYLAHSGANVLTF,TGTGCCAGCAGCTACCTGGCCCACTCTGGGGCCAACGTCCTGACTTTC